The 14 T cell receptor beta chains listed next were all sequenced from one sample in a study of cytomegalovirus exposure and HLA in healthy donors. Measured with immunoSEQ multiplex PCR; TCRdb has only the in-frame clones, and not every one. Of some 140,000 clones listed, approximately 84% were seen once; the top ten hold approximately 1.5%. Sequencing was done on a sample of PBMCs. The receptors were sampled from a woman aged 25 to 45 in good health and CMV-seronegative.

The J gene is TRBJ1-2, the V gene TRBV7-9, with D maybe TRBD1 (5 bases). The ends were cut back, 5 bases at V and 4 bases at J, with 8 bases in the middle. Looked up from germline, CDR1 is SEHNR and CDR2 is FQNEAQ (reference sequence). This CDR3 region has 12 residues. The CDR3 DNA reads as TGTGCCAGCAGCCCAGGGCTCTATGGCTACACCTTC. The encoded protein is CASSPGLYGYTF.

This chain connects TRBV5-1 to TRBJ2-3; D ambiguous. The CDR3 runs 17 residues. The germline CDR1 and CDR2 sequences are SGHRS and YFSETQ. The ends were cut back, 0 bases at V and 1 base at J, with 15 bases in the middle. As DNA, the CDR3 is TGCGCCAGCAGCTTGGGCCCGGTGCGAGGAGGCACAGATACGCAGTATTTT. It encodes CASSLGPVRGGTDTQYF.

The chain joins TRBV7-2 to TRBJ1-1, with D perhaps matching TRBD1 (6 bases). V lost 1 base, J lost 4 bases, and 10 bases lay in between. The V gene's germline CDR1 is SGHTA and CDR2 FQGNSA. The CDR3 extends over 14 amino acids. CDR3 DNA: TGTGCCAGCAGCTTAGGAGGGGGGGCCACTGAAGCTTTCTTT. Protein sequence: CASSLGGGATEAFF.

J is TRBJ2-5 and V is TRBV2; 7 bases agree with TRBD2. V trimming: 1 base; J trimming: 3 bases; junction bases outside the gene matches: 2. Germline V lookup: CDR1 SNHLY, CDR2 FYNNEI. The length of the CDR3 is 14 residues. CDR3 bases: TGTGCCAGCAGTGAAGAGGGAGGGGAAGAGACCCAGTACTTC. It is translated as CASSEEGGEETQYF.

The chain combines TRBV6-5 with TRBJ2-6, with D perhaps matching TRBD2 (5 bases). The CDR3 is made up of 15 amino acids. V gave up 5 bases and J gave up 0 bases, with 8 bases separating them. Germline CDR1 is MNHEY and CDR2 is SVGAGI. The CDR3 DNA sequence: TGTGCCAGCAGTCGGGGTAGCTCTGGGGCCAACGTCCTGACTTTC. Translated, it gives CASSRGSSGANVLTF.

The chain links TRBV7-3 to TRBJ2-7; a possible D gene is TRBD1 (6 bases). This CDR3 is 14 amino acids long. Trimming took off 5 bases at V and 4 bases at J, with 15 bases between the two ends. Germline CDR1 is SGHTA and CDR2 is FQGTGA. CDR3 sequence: CASSPGVGVYEQYF. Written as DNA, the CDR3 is TGTGCCAGCAGCCCAGGGGTCGGGGTATACGAGCAGTACTTC.

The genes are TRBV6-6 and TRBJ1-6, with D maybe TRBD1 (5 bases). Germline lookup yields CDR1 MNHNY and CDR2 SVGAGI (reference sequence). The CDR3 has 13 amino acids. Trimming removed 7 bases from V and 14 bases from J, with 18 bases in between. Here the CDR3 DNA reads TGTGCCAGCATGGACACTGTTTACGTAACCCTCCACTTT. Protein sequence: CASMDTVYVTLHF.

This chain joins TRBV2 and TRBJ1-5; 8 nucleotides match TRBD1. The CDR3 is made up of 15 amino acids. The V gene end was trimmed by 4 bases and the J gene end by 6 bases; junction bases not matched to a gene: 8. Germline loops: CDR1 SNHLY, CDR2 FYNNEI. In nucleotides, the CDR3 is TGTGCCAGCAGTGTGGTCAGGGGGCAGGGTCAGCCCCAGCATTTT. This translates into CASSVVRGQGQPQHF.

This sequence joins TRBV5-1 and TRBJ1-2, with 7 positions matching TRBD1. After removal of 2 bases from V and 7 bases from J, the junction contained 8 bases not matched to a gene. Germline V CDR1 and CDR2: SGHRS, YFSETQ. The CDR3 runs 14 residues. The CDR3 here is CASSLETGSGGYTF. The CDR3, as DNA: TGCGCCAGCAGCTTAGAGACAGGGTCTGGTGGCTACACCTTC.

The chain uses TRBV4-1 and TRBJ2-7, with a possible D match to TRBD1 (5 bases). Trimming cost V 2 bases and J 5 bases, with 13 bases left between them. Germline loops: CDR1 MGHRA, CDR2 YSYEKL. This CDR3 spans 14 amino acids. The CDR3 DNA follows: TGCGCCAGCAGCCAACAAACAGGTTCCAACGAGCAGTACTTC. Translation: CASSQQTGSNEQYF.

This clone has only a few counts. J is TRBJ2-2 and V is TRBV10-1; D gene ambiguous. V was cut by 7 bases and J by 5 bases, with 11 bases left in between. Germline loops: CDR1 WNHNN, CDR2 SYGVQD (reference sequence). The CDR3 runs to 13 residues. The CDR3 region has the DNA TGCGCCAGCAAGGATAGCTGGACCGGGGAGCTGTTTTTT. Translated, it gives CASKDSWTGELFF.

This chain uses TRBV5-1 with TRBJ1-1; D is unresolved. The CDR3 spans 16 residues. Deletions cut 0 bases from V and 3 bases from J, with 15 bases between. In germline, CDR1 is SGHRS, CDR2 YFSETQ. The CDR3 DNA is TGCGCCAGCAGCTTGGAAGTTAGTCGCGGGTACACTGAAGCTTTCTTT. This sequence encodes CASSLEVSRGYTEAFF.

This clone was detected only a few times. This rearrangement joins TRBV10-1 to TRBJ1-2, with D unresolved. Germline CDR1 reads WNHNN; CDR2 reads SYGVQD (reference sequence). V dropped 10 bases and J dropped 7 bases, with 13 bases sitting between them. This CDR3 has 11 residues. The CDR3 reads CANTKDSGYTF. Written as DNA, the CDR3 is TGCGCCAACACCAAGGACTCTGGCTACACCTTC.

CDR3 loop: CASSVEAVSGNTIYF. The CDR3 coding sequence is TGTGCCAGCAGCGTAGAGGCGGTCTCTGGAAACACCATATATTTT. The chain couples TRBV9 to TRBJ1-3; D remains unclear. Between the trimmed V and J ends, which lost 0 bases and 0 bases, there was a span of 7 bases. CDR1 is SGDLS, CDR2 YYNGEE, per germline. The CDR3 is made up of 15 amino acids. Variable domain in full (rest from reference TRBV9 and TRBJ1-3): DSGVTQTPKHLITATGQRVTLRCSPRSGDLSVYWYQQSLDQGLQFLIQYYNGEERAKGNILERFSAQQFPDLHSELNLSSLELGDSALYFCASSVEAVSGNTIYFGEGSWLTVV.